The 2 T cell receptor beta chains presented below share a single source sample, sequenced in a study of T cell responses to AZD1222 COVID-19 vaccine. Using immunoSEQ multiplex PCR, the repertoire was profiled, and TCRdb retains in-frame clones only, with some absent. The sample has 90,000 to 130,000 clones, around nine tenths seen once. This specimen consisted of peripheral blood, obtained on day 0 of MenACWY control vaccination. These receptors all come from an adult in good health.

The genes are TRBV5-4 and TRBJ1-6, with D possibly being TRBD1 (5 bases). Trimming stripped 0 bases from V and 8 bases from J, with 9 bases between. This CDR3 has 14 amino acids. Germline loops: CDR1 SGHNT, CDR2 YYREEE (reference sequence). This CDR3 is CASSLDQGDSPLHF. CDR3 DNA sequence: TGTGCCAGCAGCTTGGATCAGGGTGATTCACCCCTCCACTTT.

CDR3 DNA: TGTGCCAGCAGTGAAGGGATGCAAGAGACCCAGTACTTC. It yields the protein CASSEGMQETQYF. This chain joins TRBV6-1 and TRBJ2-5; D is uncertain. Trimming took off 1 base at V and 2 bases at J, with 5 bases between the two ends. The germline CDR1 and CDR2 sequences are MNHNS and SASEGT. CDR3 size: 13 residues.